Many counts were recorded for the clone carrying this TCR beta chain. No antigen is known for it. Time point specified: persistent/refractory GD, antithyroid drugs over 5 years with positive TRAb. PBMC-derived RNA was used for the TCR library. Combining iRepertoire HTBI primers with Arm-PCR of CDR3 regions, the authors built TCR beta libraries. TCRdb reprocessed the multiplex PCR reads via MiXCR and lists one record per CDR3 protein. Of 300,000 to 500,000 distinct CDR3 sequences listed, less than 25% are singletons. This specimen belongs to a study of regulatory T cells in long-lasting Graves disease. Germline lookup yields CDR1 SGHTA and CDR2 FQGNSA. V gave up 4 bases and J gave up 3 bases; unmatched junction bases: 8. This CDR3 contains 16 residues. Findings and limits, study-wide: Segments TRBV28, TRBJ1-2 and TRBJ2-5 showed preferential usage in persistent disease. In persistent patients, shared public clonotypes (more than 2,500) outnumbered those in new patients (around 1,000).

The material sequenced was peripheral blood mononuclear cells (PBMCs), taken when the disease was refractory, from a patient treated with antithyroid drugs. J is TRBJ2-5 and V is TRBV7-2; 10 bases line up with TRBD2. The sequence was collected from a female donor with Graves disease. The DNA of the CDR3 is TGTGCCAGCAGCTCTAGCGGGAGAGTTGGGAAAGAGACCCAGTACTTC. Protein product: CASSSSGRVGKETQYF.